This TCR beta chain was recorded in a study of blood T cells in healthy people across ages. Samples each yielded at least 6 micrograms of total RNA. Sample-barcoded 5' priming and a J-beta primer mix drove a second PCR of 7 to 11 cycles. TCRdb reprocessed the 5' RACE reads via MiXCR and lists one record per CDR3 protein. The sample carries 550,000 to 750,000 distinct CDR3 sequences, under 25% recorded once. The sequenced material came from blood. The source is a man in his sixties or seventies in good health.

The CDR3 loop is CASSNLGNEQFF. The CDR3 DNA is TGTGCCAGCAGCAATCTAGGGAATGAGCAGTTCTTC. This chain connects TRBV12-3 or TRBV12-4 to TRBJ2-5; D ambiguous. TRBJ2-1 matches the DNA end more closely, so the J call is doubtful. The CDR3 covers 12 residues.